This T cell receptor (delta chain) was observed in a study of γδ T cells in repeated Plasmodium falciparum infection. Background on the study: Over about 640 days, donors received four mosquito-bite P. falciparum NF54 infections.

The study, taken as a whole, reports: Vgamma9/Vdelta2+ T cells showed a stable polyclonal repertoire with shared TCRgamma sequences. The Malian cohort came from a small rural village of predominantly one ethnic group.

There are many counts of this clone. The antigen is unknown. Within the sample, other DNA sequences also encode this same CDR3. The CDR3 has 23 amino acids. V lost 1 base and J lost 0; bases outside the gene matches: 25. CDR1 and CDR2 from the germline V gene are TSWWSYY and QGS. TCRdb re-called the multiplex PCR reads using CATT. This sample has 70,000 to 95,000 delta-chain clones; around 1.4% occur once, and the top ten carry 8.5% to 10%. Flow sorting of PBMC yielded separate Vgamma9/Vdelta2+ and Vdelta2-negative gammadelta T cell populations for bulk repertoire analysis. What was sequenced was gamma-delta T cells from blood. This sequence originates from a pool of human donors (malaria-infected and uninfected, not separated). The V call is TRDV1, the J call TRDJ1, with 8 nucleotides matching TRDD2. CDR3 in amino acids: CALGEPSPTTSYFWSPYTDKLIF. The CDR3, as DNA: TGTGCTCTTGGGGAACCCTCACCGACAACTTCCTACTTCTGGTCCCCGTACACCGATAAACTCATCTTT.